The rows below give T cell receptor beta chains drawn from one sample of a study of control samples from healthy donors and cancer patients. Using immunoSEQ multiplex PCR, the repertoire was profiled, and TCRdb retains in-frame clones only, with some absent. The sample yields more than 90,000 clones, 80% to 90% seen once. The sequenced sample was blood. These receptors were taken from a man between 25 and 39 years old in good health. Each CDR3 is given with its conserved first and last residue. A D gene is named only where the DNA matches it firmly. The size of a clone is reported for some rows only, either as once, few or many, or as a class for expanded clones.

D | J | size | V | CDR3 | DNA
NA | TRBJ1-6 | NA | TRBV28 | CASSVPRGPAVGSPLHF | TGTGCCAGCAGCGTCCCTCGTGGCCCGGCGGTAGGATCACCCCTCCACTTT
TRBD1 | TRBJ1-1 | few | TRBV2 | CASRDRGLTEAFF | TGTGCCAGCAGGGACAGGGGGCTTACTGAAGCTTTCTTT
TRBD1 | TRBJ1-5 | NA | TRBV3-1/TRBV3-2 | CASSQGGGGGGQPQHF | TGTGCCAGCAGCCAAGGCGGTGGAGGGGGCGGTCAGCCCCAGCATTTT
NA | TRBJ1-5 | once | TRBV6-1 | CASSEDSQRNQPQHF | TGTGCCAGCAGTGAAGACAGCCAAAGAAATCAGCCCCAGCATTTT
NA | TRBJ1-4 | NA | TRBV19 | CASSILGASEFLSTNEKLFF | TGTGCCAGTAGTATTCTTGGTGCGTCGGAGTTCCTCTCAACTAATGAAAAACTGTTTTTT
NA | TRBJ2-6 | NA | TRBV2 | CASSEQGPRLISGANVLTF | TGTGCCAGCAGTGAACAGGGGCCACGACTGATTTCTGGGGCCAACGTCCTGACTTTC
NA | TRBJ1-1 | NA | TRBV7-9 | CASSFPVNTEAFF | TGTGCCAGCAGCTTTCCGGTGAACACTGAAGCTTTCTTT
NA | TRBJ1-6 | NA | TRBV14 | CASRPTGSDSPLHF | TGTGCCAGCAGGCCAACAGGGAGTGATTCACCCCTCCACTTT
TRBD2 | TRBJ2-7 | NA | TRBV6-6 | CATVGRDEQYF | TGTGCCACCGTGGGGAGGGACGAGCAGTACTTC
NA | TRBJ2-3 | once | TRBV2 | CATKENSADSDTQYF | TGTGCCACCAAGGAAAACAGCGCGGATTCAGATACGCAGTATTTT
NA | TRBJ2-2 | NA | TRBV2 | CASSVGWNTGELFF | TGTGCCAGCAGTGTGGGGTGGAACACCGGGGAGCTGTTTTTT
NA | TRBJ2-2 | NA | TRBV3-1/TRBV3-2 | CASSRLTESGELFF | TGTGCCAGCAGCCGCCTAACAGAGAGCGGGGAGCTGTTTTTT
NA | TRBJ1-6 | NA | TRBV11-2 | CASSSPNSPLHF | TGTGCCAGCAGCTCACCAAACTCACCCCTCCACTTT
NA | TRBJ1-2 | NA | TRBV24-1 | CATSAQAGYGYTF | TGTGCCACCAGTGCACAGGCGGGCTATGGCTACACCTTC
NA | TRBJ1-1 | NA | TRBV30 | CAWGTQVNTEAFF | TGTGCCTGGGGGACCCAGGTGAACACTGAAGCTTTCTTT
NA | TRBJ2-1 | NA | TRBV6-5 | CASSYSRRSDNEQFF | TGTGCCAGCAGTTACTCGAGGAGGTCCGACAATGAGCAGTTCTTC
NA | TRBJ2-1 | NA | TRBV25-1 | CASRAQIGAGNNEQFF | TGTGCCAGCAGAGCTCAAATTGGAGCCGGTAACAATGAGCAGTTCTTC
TRBD2 | TRBJ2-7 | NA | TRBV7-2 | CASSLRSGGSSYEQYF | TGTGCCAGCAGCCTCCGGAGCGGGGGGAGCTCCTACGAGCAGTACTTC
NA | TRBJ1-5 | NA | TRBV28 | CASSPHQGSQPQHF | TGTGCCAGCAGTCCACACCAGGGAAGTCAGCCCCAGCATTTT
NA | TRBJ2-2 | NA | TRBV11-2 | CASSLFGGRGTGELFF | TGTGCCAGCAGCCTTTTTGGGGGGCGTGGAACCGGGGAGCTGTTTTTT
NA | TRBJ1-5 | NA | TRBV5-6 | CASSLHRTEANQPQHF | TGTGCCAGCAGCTTGCATCGGACGGAGGCCAATCAGCCCCAGCATTTT
TRBD2 | TRBJ2-3 | NA | TRBV27 | CASSLALAEDTQYF | TGTGCCAGCAGTTTAGCGCTAGCGGAGGATACGCAGTATTTT
TRBD2 | TRBJ2-1 | NA | TRBV5-4 | CASSLGLAEVNEQFF | TGTGCCAGCAGCTTAGGACTAGCGGAGGTTAATGAGCAGTTCTTC
TRBD1 | TRBJ2-1 | NA | TRBV15 | CATSSAGTGFYNEQFF | TGTGCCACCAGCTCTGCCGGGACAGGTTTCTACAATGAGCAGTTCTTC
TRBD2 | TRBJ2-1 | NA | TRBV6-5 | CASSSGTSNFYNEQFF | TGTGCCAGCAGTTCCGGGACTAGCAATTTCTACAATGAGCAGTTCTTC
TRBD1 | TRBJ2-3 | NA | TRBV28 | CASRPARGSSTDTQYF | TGTGCCAGCAGACCGGCCAGGGGGTCTAGCACAGATACGCAGTATTTT
NA | TRBJ2-7 | NA | TRBV15 | CATSRDSNGAEQYF | TGTGCCACCAGCAGAGATAGTAACGGGGCCGAGCAGTACTTC
TRBD1 | TRBJ1-2 | NA | TRBV19 | CASSAKGQGNYGYTF | TGTGCCAGTAGTGCTAAAGGACAGGGGAACTATGGCTACACCTTC
TRBD1 | TRBJ1-2 | NA | TRBV28 | CASPTTGIRGYTF | TGTGCCAGCCCGACGACAGGGATCAGGGGCTACACCTTC
NA | TRBJ2-4 | NA | TRBV25-1 | CASSEFRGGGIQYF | TGTGCCAGCAGTGAGTTTAGGGGAGGTGGCATTCAGTACTTC
NA | TRBJ1-1 | NA | TRBV23-1 | CASSHPANTEAFF | TGCGCCAGCAGTCATCCAGCGAACACTGAAGCTTTCTTT
NA | TRBJ2-2 | NA | TRBV6-1 | CASSELAGSGTGELFF | TGTGCCAGCAGTGAGTTAGCAGGGTCGGGCACCGGGGAGCTGTTTTTT
TRBD2 | TRBJ2-3 | NA | TRBV11-3 | CASSLGGSSTDTQYF | TGTGCCAGCAGCTTGGGGGGGTCTAGCACAGATACGCAGTATTTT